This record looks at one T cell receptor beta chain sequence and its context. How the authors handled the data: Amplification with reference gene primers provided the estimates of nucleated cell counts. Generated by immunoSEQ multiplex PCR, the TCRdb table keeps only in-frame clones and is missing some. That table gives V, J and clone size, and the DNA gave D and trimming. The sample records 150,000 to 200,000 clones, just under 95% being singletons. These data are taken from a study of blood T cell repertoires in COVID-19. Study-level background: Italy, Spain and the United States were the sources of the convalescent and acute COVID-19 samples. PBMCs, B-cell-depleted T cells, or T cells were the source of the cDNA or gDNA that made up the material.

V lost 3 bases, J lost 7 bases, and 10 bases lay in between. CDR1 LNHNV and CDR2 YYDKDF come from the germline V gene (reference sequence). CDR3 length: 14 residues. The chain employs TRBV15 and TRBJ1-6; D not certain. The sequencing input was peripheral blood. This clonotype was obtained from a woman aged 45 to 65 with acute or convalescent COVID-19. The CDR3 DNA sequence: TGTGCCACCAGCAGGGGCAGCCCCAATTCACCCCTCCACTTT. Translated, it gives CATSRGSPNSPLHF.